Sequencing of this T cell receptor (beta chain) was carried out in a study of post-analysis software for immune sequencing data (dated by TCRdb to about 2015). Looking at the study overall: Recorded disease courses included relapsing-remitting, secondary progressive and progressive-relapsing multiple sclerosis, with some patients lacking subtype annotation. The patient repertoires were set against about 12 previously published healthy control repertoires from donors whose ages ranged from about 6 to 25 years. A subset of samples was prepared in parallel using single-end sample barcoding, then pooled and co-amplified after Illumina adapter ligation.

Libraries were built with PCR. Sequencing took place on an Illumina HiSeq 2500. Unique molecular identifiers were incorporated into TCR beta cDNA libraries to reduce PCR and sequencing biases. Every 1 to 10 million input T cells yielded approximately 500,000 cDNA molecules, meaning each molecule approximated one T cell. The patient libraries were prepared and sequenced using the same protocol as the earlier healthy control dataset. Within a given batch, samples were prepared together, multiplexed and sequenced on the same HiSeq lane. As for how the authors treated the data: MIGEC was used to process the raw barcoded reads, and molecular identifier groups with only a single read were discarded before consensus assembly and CDR3 extraction. Clonotype tables were post-analysed with VDJtools, normalizing diversity by down-sampling all datasets to the smallest sample size. To correct batch-related cross-sample contamination, repertoire overlap clustering matched CDR3 amino acid sequences but not nucleotide sequences. TCRdb redid the processing of the public reads, applying fastp at Q25 and MiXCR, and retained in-frame beta chains. Every distinct CDR3 protein forms one entry, paired with its most common genes and DNA. TCRdb's processing, not the authors', yielded these V and J calls. Within this sample are some 500,000 distinct CDR3 sequences, with nearly 45% of them counted one time only. Jointly, the top ten make up around 10% of the sample.

To demonstrate the VDJtools post-analysis software, TCR beta repertoires were profiled from the peripheral blood of about 13 young patients with multiple sclerosis. Multiple sclerosis patients were children and adolescents aged about 6 to 17 years. The research as a whole found: When samples were clustered directly using the F measure, samples prepared in the same batch co-clustered strongly, which prompted a batch-effect correction. The control group was slightly older than the multiple sclerosis patient group. Compared with controls, multiple sclerosis patients had significantly lower normalized Chao1 diversity, a finding suggesting substantial peripheral T-cell clonal expansion. Four to six TRBV segments, including TRBV5-6, TRBV5-1 and TRBV20-1, were significantly more frequent in patients than controls.

Trimming at the junction amounts to 2 bases on V and 8 bases on J, and the germline ends lie 14 bases apart. CDR1 and CDR2, looked up from the germline V gene, are SGHRS and YFSETQ. From cysteine to phenylalanine, the CDR3 is 14 amino acids long. Here the CDR3 DNA is all that survives: 42 bases in frame from base 1. About this clonotype itself: The antigen this receptor binds is unknown. Base quality data are lacking; no much larger clone is found one base away.

The chain couples TRBV5-1 to TRBJ1-3; TRBD1 is perhaps the D gene, given 6 matching bases. The clonotype comes from a girl aged 10-17 years with multiple sclerosis. The sequencing sample was made of blood. The CDR3 is CASSFGTPVDTIYF. The DNA is as follows: TGCGCCAGCAGCTTCGGGACACCGGTAGACACCATATATTTT.